One sample yielded the 26 T cell receptor beta chains listed below, sequenced in a study of blood T cell repertoires in COVID-19. The data were produced by immunoSEQ multiplex PCR, yet TCRdb's version contains in-frame clones alone and is incomplete. The table has 90,000 to 120,000 clones, around 91% seen once; the top ten hold approximately 31%. The material sequenced was peripheral blood. Every receptor here comes from a woman of 80 years or more with acute or convalescent COVID-19.

Only a few counts were recorded for this clone. V usage is TRBV2 and J usage is TRBJ1-5; D perhaps matches TRBD1 (6 bases). The CDR3 loop spans 17 amino acids. V lost 0 bases to trimming and J lost 2 bases, with 14 bases between them. Germline V gene lookup returns CDR1 SNHLY and CDR2 FYNNEI. The DNA of the CDR3 is TGTGCCAGCAGTGAAGCGCTTAGGGGGGGCGGCAATCAGCCCCAGCATTTT. It translates to CASSEALRGGGNQPQHF.

A single count supports this clone. The V call is TRBV25-1, the J call TRBJ2-5; D is possibly TRBD1 (6 bases). The V and J ends lost 3 bases and 5 bases respectively, with 13 bases between them. The CDR3 is 14 amino acids. Germline V gene lookup returns CDR1 MGHDK and CDR2 SYGVNS. CDR3 DNA sequence: TGTGCCAGCAGTGAGGACAGTTTGTATGAGACCCAGTACTTC. This encodes CASSEDSLYETQYF.

This rearrangement joins TRBV7-9 to TRBJ2-5; 10 bases map to TRBD1. Germline-derived CDR1 and CDR2 are SEHNR and FQNEAQ (reference sequence). With 2 bases clipped from V and 9 bases from J, the junction kept 15 bases outside the gene matches. The length of the CDR3 is 17 residues. The CDR3 nucleotides read TGTGCCAGCAGCTTACGGGTGGGACAGGGGCGGCCCGGGGCCCAGTACTTC. The encoded protein is CASSLRVGQGRPGAQYF.

This clone was counted a single time. The gene calls are TRBV12-5 and TRBJ2-5; the D gene is possibly TRBD1 (5 bases). The CDR3 is 13 amino acids. CDR1 LGHNT and CDR2 FRNRAP come from the germline V gene. The ends were cut back, 1 base at V and 3 bases at J, with 6 bases in the middle. The CDR3 bases are TGTGCTAGTGGTTTGGACAGGAAAGAGACCCAGTACTTC. It codes for CASGLDRKETQYF.

This chain joins TRBV5-1 and TRBJ2-2; D might be TRBD1 (6 bases). This CDR3 has 14 amino acids. V dropped 1 base and J dropped 6 bases, with 10 bases sitting between them. Germline CDR1 and CDR2: SGHRS and YFSETQ. The CDR3 nucleotides read TGCGCCAGCAGCTTGAATACAGGGCCCGGGGAGCTGTTTTTT. This gives the protein CASSLNTGPGELFF.

The V and J genes are TRBV5-8 and TRBJ2-7; D remains unclear. The V end was cut by 1 base, the J end by 6 bases, with 14 bases between. This CDR3 region has 14 residues. Germline V gene data show CDR1 as SGHTS and CDR2 as YDEGEE. The CDR3 sequence: CASSLLDGMSEQYF. DNA for the CDR3: TGTGCCAGCAGCTTGCTAGATGGAATGAGCGAGCAGTACTTC.

The chain carries TRBV11-2 and TRBJ2-7, with 9 bases fitting TRBD2. The CDR3 covers 16 residues. The germline gives CDR1 SGHAT, CDR2 FQNNGV. V trimming: 1 base; J trimming: 0 bases; junction bases outside the gene matches: 4. The CDR3 DNA sequence: TGTGCCAGCAGCTTAGTCCTAGCGGGGCCCTCCTACGAGCAGTACTTC. Its protein product is CASSLVLAGPSYEQYF.

The chain combines TRBV28 with TRBJ2-7; 8 bases are a match to TRBD2. Germline CDR1 reads MDHEN; CDR2 reads SYDVKM. This CDR3 is built from 14 residues. Trimming cost V 7 bases and J 2 bases; bases outside gene matches: 7. CDR3 amino acids: CASINERGTYEQYF. The CDR3 DNA reads as TGTGCCAGCATCAATGAGCGGGGGACCTACGAGCAGTACTTC.

This chain joins TRBV5-1 and TRBJ2-7; 7 bases match TRBD1. The V gene end was trimmed by 6 bases and the J gene end by 3 bases; junction bases not matched to a gene: 3. This CDR3 is 12 amino acids long. CDR1 is SGHRS and CDR2 is YFSETQ in the germline V gene. For the CDR3, the DNA is TGCGCCAGCACCGGGACAGACTACGAGCAGTACTTC. The encoded protein is CASTGTDYEQYF.

The V gene is TRBV4-1, the J gene TRBJ1-4, with TRBD1 as a possible D gene (6 bases). Per the germline V gene, CDR1 is MGHRA and CDR2 is YSYEKL. The V gene lost 6 bases and the J gene lost 5 bases, with 16 bases spanning the gap. The CDR3 totals 15 residues. The CDR3 nucleotides are TGCGCCAGCAGGTTAACCGGGACACTCAATGAAAAACTGTTTTTT. It is translated as CASRLTGTLNEKLFF.

The chain employs TRBV9 and TRBJ2-1; 12 positions agree with TRBD1. Germline V gene sequence: CDR1 SGDLS, CDR2 YYNGEE. The CDR3 sequence is 15 residues long. With V trimmed by 0 bases and J by 6 bases, 1 base remained unmatched. CDR3 in amino acids: CASSVVGQGANEQFF. CDR3 sequence (DNA): TGTGCCAGCAGCGTAGTGGGACAGGGGGCCAATGAGCAGTTCTTC.

The V gene is TRBV10-3, the J gene TRBJ1-6, with D possibly matching TRBD1 (5 bases). The CDR3 has 16 amino acids. V lost 3 bases and J 14 bases, leaving 23 bases between the germline ends. Germline CDR1 reads ENHRY; CDR2 reads SYGVKD. CDR3 region: CAISESGGGTGWTLHF. The DNA for the CDR3 is TGTGCCATCAGTGAAAGTGGGGGGGGAACTGGTTGGACCCTCCACTTT.

V usage is TRBV7-9 and J usage is TRBJ2-7; the match to TRBD1 covers 7 bases. The CDR3 has 12 amino acids. Trimming at V came to 3 bases and at J to 5 bases, leaving 1 base not matched to a gene. CDR1 and CDR2 (germline): SEHNR, FQNEAQ (reference sequence). The CDR3 DNA reads TGTGCCAGCAGCTTTGGGACAGACGAGCAGTACTTC. Its protein product is CASSFGTDEQYF.

The rearrangement uses TRBV30 and TRBJ2-1; perhaps TRBD1 as D (6 bases). CDR1 and CDR2 (germline): GTSNPN, SVGIG (reference sequence). This CDR3 is 16 amino acids long. V lost 0 bases, J lost 2 bases, and 14 bases lay in between. The CDR3 sequence is CAWSVNIQGPYNEQFF. CDR3 nucleotides: TGTGCCTGGAGTGTAAATATACAGGGCCCCTACAATGAGCAGTTCTTC. Full variable domain (rest looked up from reference TRBV30 and TRBJ2-1): SQTIHQWPATLVQPVGSPLSLECTVEGTSNPNLYWYRQAAGRGLQLLFYSVGIGQISSEVPQNLSASRPQDRQFILSSKKLLLSDSGFYLCAWSVNIQGPYNEQFFGPGTRLTVL.

This rearrangement joins TRBV5-8 to TRBJ2-5; 7 nucleotides match TRBD2. V lost 0 bases, J lost 1 base, and 3 bases stayed unmatched. The CDR3 totals 15 residues. CDR1 and CDR2 (germline): SGHTS, YDEGEE. CDR3 residues: CASSLGAGTQETQYF. The CDR3 DNA follows: TGTGCCAGCAGCTTGGGAGCGGGAACCCAAGAGACCCAGTACTTC.

V is TRBV7-9 and J is TRBJ2-1; 15 positions agree with TRBD2. The CDR3 totals 14 residues. Per germline, CDR1 SEHNR and CDR2 FQNEAQ (reference sequence). Unmatched junction bases numbered 9, after V lost 9 bases and J lost 12 bases. The CDR3 loop is CASPGLAGGPGQFF. DNA for the CDR3: TGTGCCAGTCCCGGACTAGCGGGGGGGCCTGGGCAGTTCTTC.

V is TRBV27 and J is TRBJ2-1, with D tentatively TRBD2 (5 bases). Trimming pared 3 bases from V and 9 bases from J, leaving 18 bases between. Germline CDR1 and CDR2: MNHEY and SMNVEV (reference sequence). The CDR3 has 15 amino acids. DNA for the CDR3: TGTGCCAGCAGTTTGTCGGGGAACAGTGGTGGTGAGCAGTTCTTC. Protein sequence: CASSLSGNSGGEQFF.

V gene TRBV11-1 combines with J gene TRBJ2-7, with 9 positions matching TRBD1. The length of the CDR3 is 16 residues. Germline V gives CDR1 SGHAT, CDR2 FQDESV (reference sequence). The trim removed 6 bases at V and 0 bases at J, leaving 9 bases unmatched. Here the CDR3 DNA reads TGTGCCAGCAGTTATGAACAGGGGGCCAGCTCCTACGAGCAGTACTTC. Residues: CASSYEQGASSYEQYF.

This clone was picked up a small number of times. The CDR3 nucleotides read TGTGCCAGCAGCGTCCCGGACAGAGGGTCACCCCTCCACTTT. This codes for CASSVPDRGSPLHF. This chain links TRBV7-9 with TRBJ1-6, with a tentative D call TRBD1 (6 bases). V was pared by 5 bases and J by 10 bases, with 15 bases between. The V gene's germline CDR1 is SEHNR and CDR2 FQNEAQ (reference sequence). There are 14 residues in the CDR3.

The chain joins TRBV18 to TRBJ1-2; 10 bases fit TRBD1. The CDR3 is 16 amino acids. V lost 6 bases, J lost 4 bases, and 11 bases stayed unmatched. Germline V CDR1 and CDR2: KGHSH, LQKENI. This CDR3 reads CASSPKPGQGSYGYTF. The CDR3, as DNA: TGTGCCAGCTCGCCCAAACCGGGACAGGGGTCCTATGGCTACACCTTC.

This chain connects TRBV5-1 to TRBJ1-6; TRBD1 aligns across 8 bases. The V and J ends lost 5 bases and 7 bases, in that order; junction bases with no gene match: 2. Germline-derived CDR1 and CDR2 are SGHRS and YFSETQ. The CDR3 length is 13 residues. CDR3 region: CASRGQENSPLHF. The CDR3 region has the DNA TGCGCCAGCAGGGGACAGGAAAATTCACCCCTCCACTTT. Together with reference TRBV5-1 and TRBJ1-6, the CDR3 gives the full variable domain: KAGVTQTPRYLIKTRGQQVTLSCSPISGHRSVSWYQQTPGQGLQFLFEYFSETQRNKGNFPGRFSGRQFSNSRSEMNVSTLELGDSALYLCASRGQENSPLHFGNGTRLTVT.

The CDR3 loop reads CATSRDFGLAGGFKNIQYF. CDR3 nucleotide sequence: TGTGCCACCAGCAGAGATTTCGGACTAGCGGGGGGGTTCAAAAACATTCAGTACTTC. The chain combines TRBV15 with TRBJ2-4, with 15 positions matching TRBD2. With 0 bases clipped from V and 3 bases from J, the junction kept 6 bases outside the gene matches. This CDR3 comprises 19 residues. Germline CDR1 is LNHNV and CDR2 is YYDKDF (reference sequence).

The rearrangement uses TRBV2 and TRBJ1-6; TRBD1 aligns across 8 bases. Germline assignment: CDR1 SNHLY and CDR2 FYNNEI. V dropped 9 bases and J dropped 9; count of bases not matched to a gene: 7. This CDR3 has 13 residues. CDR3 coding DNA: TGTGCCAGAGGCAGGGGGCAGATTTCACCCCTCCACTTT. This translates into CARGRGQISPLHF.

The chain carries TRBV28 and TRBJ2-7; D gene ambiguous. Germline-derived CDR1 and CDR2 are MDHEN and SYDVKM. Trimming took 3 bases from V and 0 from J, leaving 12 bases between them. This CDR3 comprises 15 residues. The CDR3 nucleotides read TGTGCCAGCAGTTTCTTGCTGGAGAGCTCCTACGAGCAGTACTTC. It yields the protein CASSFLLESSYEQYF.

This chain uses TRBV12-3 or TRBV12-4 with TRBJ1-2; the D gene is possibly TRBD1 (6 bases). Between the trimmed V and J ends, which lost 7 bases and 7 bases, there was a span of 16 bases. The CDR3 covers 13 residues. CDR3 amino acids: CASKRDMGSGYTF. The CDR3 DNA sequence: TGTGCCAGCAAGAGGGACATGGGTTCTGGCTACACCTTC.

The chain is built from TRBV6-1 and TRBJ1-2, with TRBD1 identical over 11 bases. In germline, CDR1 is MNHNS, CDR2 SASEGT. The CDR3 is 18 amino acids. V lost 2 bases to trimming and J lost 7 bases; unmatched junction nucleotides: 15. This chain's CDR3 is CASSESWDRGGRWSGYTF. DNA for the CDR3: TGTGCCAGCAGTGAATCTTGGGACAGGGGGGGGAGGTGGAGTGGCTACACCTTC.